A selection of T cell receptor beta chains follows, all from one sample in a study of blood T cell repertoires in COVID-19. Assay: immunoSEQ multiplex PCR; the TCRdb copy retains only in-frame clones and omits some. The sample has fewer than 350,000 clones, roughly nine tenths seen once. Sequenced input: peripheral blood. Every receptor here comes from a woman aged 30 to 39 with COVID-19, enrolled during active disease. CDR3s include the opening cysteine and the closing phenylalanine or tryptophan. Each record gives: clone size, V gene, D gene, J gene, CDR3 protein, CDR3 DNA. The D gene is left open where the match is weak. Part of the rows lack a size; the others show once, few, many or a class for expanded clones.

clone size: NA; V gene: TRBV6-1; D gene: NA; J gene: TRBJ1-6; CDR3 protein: CASSEFRGPYNSPLHF; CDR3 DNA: TGTGCCAGCAGTGAATTCAGGGGACCCTATAATTCACCCCTCCACTTT
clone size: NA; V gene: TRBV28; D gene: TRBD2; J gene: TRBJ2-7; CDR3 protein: CASSLGSSRLAGGHEQYF; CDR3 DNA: TGTGCCAGCAGTTTAGGTAGTTCGAGACTAGCGGGGGGGCACGAGCAGTACTTC
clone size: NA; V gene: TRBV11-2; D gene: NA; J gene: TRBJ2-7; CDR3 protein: CASSWRGGSYEQYF; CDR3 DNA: TGTGCCAGCAGCTGGAGGGGTGGGAGCTACGAGCAGTACTTC
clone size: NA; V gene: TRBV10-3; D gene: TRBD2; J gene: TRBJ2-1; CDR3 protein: CASGLAGDYNEQFF; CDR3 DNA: TGTGCCAGCGGACTAGCGGGGGACTACAATGAGCAGTTCTTC
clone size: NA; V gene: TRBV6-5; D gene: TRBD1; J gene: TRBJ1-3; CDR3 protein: CASTSTGGSGNTIYF; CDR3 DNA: TGTGCCAGCACCTCCACAGGGGGCTCTGGAAACACCATATATTTT
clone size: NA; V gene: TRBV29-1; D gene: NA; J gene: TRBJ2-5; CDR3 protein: CSVEDIKGLSETQYF; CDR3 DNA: TGCAGCGTTGAAGATATCAAGGGGCTTTCGGAGACCCAGTACTTC
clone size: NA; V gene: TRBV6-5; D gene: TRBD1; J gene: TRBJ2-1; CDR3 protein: CASRTTGTVYNEQFF; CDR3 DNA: TGTGCCAGCAGAACCACCGGGACAGTCTACAATGAGCAGTTCTTC
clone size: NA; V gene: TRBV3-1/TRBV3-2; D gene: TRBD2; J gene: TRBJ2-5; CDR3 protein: CASSNLAGEETQYF; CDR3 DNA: TGTGCCAGCAGTAATCTAGCGGGGGAAGAGACCCAGTACTTC
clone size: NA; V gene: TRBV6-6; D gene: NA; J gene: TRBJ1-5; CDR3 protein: CASSHDRSNQPQHF; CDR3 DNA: TGTGCCAGCAGTCACGACAGATCCAATCAGCCCCAGCATTTT
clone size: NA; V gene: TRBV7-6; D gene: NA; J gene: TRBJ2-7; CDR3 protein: CASSLDRNRVTYEQYF; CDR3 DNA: TGTGCCAGCAGCTTAGACCGGAACAGAGTTACCTACGAGCAGTACTTC
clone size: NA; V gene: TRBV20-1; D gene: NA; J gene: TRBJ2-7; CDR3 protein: CSASPRDSYEQYF; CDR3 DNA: TGCAGTGCTAGTCCGAGGGACTCCTACGAGCAGTACTTC
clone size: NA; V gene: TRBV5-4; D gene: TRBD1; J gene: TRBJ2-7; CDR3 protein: CASSSGTGTTSDGQYF; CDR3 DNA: TGTGCCAGCAGCTCCGGGACAGGGACCACTAGTGACGGGCAGTACTTC
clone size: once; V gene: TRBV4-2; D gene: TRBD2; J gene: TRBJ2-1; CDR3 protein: CASSQDTLAGGPNEQFF; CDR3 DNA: TGTGCCAGCAGCCAAGATACACTAGCGGGGGGGCCCAATGAGCAGTTCTTC
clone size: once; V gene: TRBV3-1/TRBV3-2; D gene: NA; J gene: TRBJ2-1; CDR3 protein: CASSQFQLEQFF; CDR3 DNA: TGTGCCAGCAGCCAGTTCCAATTGGAGCAGTTCTTC
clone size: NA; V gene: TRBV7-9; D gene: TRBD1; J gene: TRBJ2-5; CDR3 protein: CASSPQRTGRETQYF; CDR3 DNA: TGTGCCAGCAGCCCCCAACGGACAGGAAGAGAGACCCAGTACTTC
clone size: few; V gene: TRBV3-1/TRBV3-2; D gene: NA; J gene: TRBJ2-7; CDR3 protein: CASSLSLDGVYEQYF; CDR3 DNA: TGTGCCAGCAGCCTTTCATTAGACGGAGTTTACGAGCAGTACTTC
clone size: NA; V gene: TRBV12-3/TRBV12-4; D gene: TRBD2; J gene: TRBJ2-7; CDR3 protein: CASTLHGREQYF; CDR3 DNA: TGTGCCAGCACGTTGCACGGGAGGGAGCAGTACTTC
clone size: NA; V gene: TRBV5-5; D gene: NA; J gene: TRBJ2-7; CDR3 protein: CASSLVPGQTYEQYF; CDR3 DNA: TGTGCCAGCAGCTTGGTCCCTGGCCAAACCTACGAGCAGTACTTC
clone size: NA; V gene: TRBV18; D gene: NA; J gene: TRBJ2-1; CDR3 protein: CASSPLDSNNEQFF; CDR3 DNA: TGTGCCAGCTCACCCTTAGACTCCAACAATGAGCAGTTCTTC
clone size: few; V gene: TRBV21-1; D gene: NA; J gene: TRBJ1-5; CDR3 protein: CASSRGDRVASQPQHF; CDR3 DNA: TGTGCCAGCAGTAGGGGGGACAGGGTGGCGAGTCAGCCCCAGCATTTT
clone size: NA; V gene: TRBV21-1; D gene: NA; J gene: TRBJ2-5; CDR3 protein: CASKGTSGKETQYF; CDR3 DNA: TGTGCCAGCAAGGGGACTAGCGGAAAAGAGACCCAGTACTTC
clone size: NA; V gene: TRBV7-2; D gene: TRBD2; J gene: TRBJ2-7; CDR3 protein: CASSPFSGLYEQYF; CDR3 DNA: TGTGCCAGCAGTCCTTTTAGCGGGTTATACGAGCAGTACTTC
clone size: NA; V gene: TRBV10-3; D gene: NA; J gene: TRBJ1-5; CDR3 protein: CAISDQSNNQPQHF; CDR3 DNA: TGTGCCATCAGTGATCAGTCCAACAATCAGCCCCAGCATTTT
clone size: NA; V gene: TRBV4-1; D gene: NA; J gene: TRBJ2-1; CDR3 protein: CASSQEKAVPYNEQFF; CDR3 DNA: TGCGCCAGCAGCCAAGAAAAAGCGGTACCGTACAATGAGCAGTTCTTC
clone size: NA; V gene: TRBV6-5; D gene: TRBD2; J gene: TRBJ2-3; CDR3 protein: CATFSGGADTQYF; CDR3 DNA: TGTGCCACATTTAGCGGGGGGGCAGATACGCAGTATTTT
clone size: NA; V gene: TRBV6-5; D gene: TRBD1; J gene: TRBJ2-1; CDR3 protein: CASGDRGSTEQFF; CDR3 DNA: TGTGCCAGCGGGGACAGGGGATCAACAGAGCAGTTCTTC
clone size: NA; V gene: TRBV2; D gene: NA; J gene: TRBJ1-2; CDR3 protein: CASKGDRGYTF; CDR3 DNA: TGTGCCAGCAAGGGGGATCGCGGCTACACCTTC
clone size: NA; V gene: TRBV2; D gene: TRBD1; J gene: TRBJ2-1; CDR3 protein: CASRFDRGGNNEQFF; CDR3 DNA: TGTGCCAGCAGATTCGACAGGGGCGGGAACAATGAGCAGTTCTTC
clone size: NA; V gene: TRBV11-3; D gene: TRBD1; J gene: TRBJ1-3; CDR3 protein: CASSPETGFGNTIYF; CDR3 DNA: TGTGCCAGCAGCCCAGAGACAGGGTTTGGAAACACCATATATTTT
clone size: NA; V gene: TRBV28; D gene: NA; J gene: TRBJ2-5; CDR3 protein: CASSLFMRRGETQYF; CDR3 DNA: TGTGCCAGCAGTTTATTTATGAGACGAGGAGAGACCCAGTACTTC
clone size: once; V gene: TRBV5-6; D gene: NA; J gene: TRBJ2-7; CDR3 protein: CASSLGAGDEQYF; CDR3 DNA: TGTGCCAGCAGCTTGGGCGCAGGGGATGAGCAGTACTTC
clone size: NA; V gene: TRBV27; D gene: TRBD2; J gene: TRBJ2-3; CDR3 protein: CASSLGIAGHTDTQYF; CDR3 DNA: TGTGCCAGCAGTCTCGGGATAGCGGGGCACACAGATACGCAGTATTTT
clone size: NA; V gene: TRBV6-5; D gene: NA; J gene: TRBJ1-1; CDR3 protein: CASSPGIGGEAFF; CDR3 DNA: TGTGCCAGCAGTCCCGGAATTGGGGGGGAAGCTTTCTTT
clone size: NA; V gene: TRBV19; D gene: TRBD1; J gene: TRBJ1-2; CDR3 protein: CASSWTGGHYGYTF; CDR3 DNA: TGTGCCAGTAGTTGGACAGGGGGTCACTATGGCTACACCTTC
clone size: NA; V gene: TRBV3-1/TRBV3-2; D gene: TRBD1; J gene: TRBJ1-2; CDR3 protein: CASSRQGKYGYTF; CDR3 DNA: TGTGCCAGCAGCCGACAGGGGAAGTATGGCTACACCTTC
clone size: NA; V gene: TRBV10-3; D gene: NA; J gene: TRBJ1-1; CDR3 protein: CAIRYEGNTEAFF; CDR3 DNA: TGTGCCATCAGATACGAGGGGAACACTGAAGCTTTCTTT
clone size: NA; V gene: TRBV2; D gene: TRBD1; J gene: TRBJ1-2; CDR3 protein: CAPEGLDRGYTF; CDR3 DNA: TGTGCCCCCGAAGGACTGGACAGGGGCTACACCTTC
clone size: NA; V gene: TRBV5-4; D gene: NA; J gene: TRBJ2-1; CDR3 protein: CASRSGTVEQFF; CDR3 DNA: TGTGCCAGCAGATCTGGGACTGTTGAGCAGTTCTTC
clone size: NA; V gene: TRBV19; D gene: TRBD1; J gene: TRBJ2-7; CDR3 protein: CASSFTRTGKYEQYF; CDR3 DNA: TGTGCCAGTAGTTTTACCCGGACAGGGAAATACGAGCAGTACTTC
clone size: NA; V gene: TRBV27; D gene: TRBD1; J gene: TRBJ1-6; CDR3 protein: CASSNPTGSSSPLHF; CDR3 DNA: TGTGCCAGCAGTAACCCGACAGGGTCGAGCTCACCCCTCCACTTT
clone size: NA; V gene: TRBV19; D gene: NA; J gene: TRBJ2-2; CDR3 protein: CASSMRGELFF; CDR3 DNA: TGTGCCAGTAGTATGCGGGGGGAGCTGTTTTTT
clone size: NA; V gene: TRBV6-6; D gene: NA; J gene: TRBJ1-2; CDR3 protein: CASSRQLYGYTF; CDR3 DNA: TGTGCCAGCTCGCGACAGTTATATGGCTACACCTTC
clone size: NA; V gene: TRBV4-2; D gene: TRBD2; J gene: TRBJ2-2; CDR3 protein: CASSEVTPSGVTGELFF; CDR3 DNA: TGTGCCAGCAGTGAAGTAACCCCTAGCGGGGTCACCGGGGAGCTGTTTTTT
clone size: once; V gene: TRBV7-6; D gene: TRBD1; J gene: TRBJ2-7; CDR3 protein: CASSSGTGTGEQYF; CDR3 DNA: TGTGCCAGCAGCTCCGGGACAGGGACGGGGGAGCAGTACTTC
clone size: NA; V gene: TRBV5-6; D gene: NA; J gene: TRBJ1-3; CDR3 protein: CASSPLGGSGNTIYF; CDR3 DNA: TGTGCCAGCAGCCCGCTGGGGGGCTCTGGAAACACCATATATTTT
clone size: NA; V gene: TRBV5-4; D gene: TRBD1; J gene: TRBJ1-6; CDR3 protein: CASSLSYPGGYNSPLHF; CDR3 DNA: TGTGCCAGCAGCTTAAGCTACCCAGGGGGTTATAATTCACCCCTCCACTTT
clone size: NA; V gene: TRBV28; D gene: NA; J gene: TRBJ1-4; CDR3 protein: CASNGQLRTNEKLFF; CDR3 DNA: TGTGCCAGCAACGGACAGCTAAGGACTAATGAAAAACTGTTTTTT
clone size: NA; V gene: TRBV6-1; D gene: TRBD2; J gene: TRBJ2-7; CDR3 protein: CASRPPGLAFEQYF; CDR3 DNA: TGTGCCAGCAGACCACCGGGACTAGCGTTCGAGCAGTACTTC
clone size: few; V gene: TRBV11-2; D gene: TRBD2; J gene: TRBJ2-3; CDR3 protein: CASKGAGAPDTQYF; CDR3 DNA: TGTGCCAGTAAGGGAGCGGGGGCCCCTGATACGCAGTATTTT
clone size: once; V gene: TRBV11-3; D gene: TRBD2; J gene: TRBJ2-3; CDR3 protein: CASSLALPGGPASTDTQYF; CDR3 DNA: TGTGCCAGCAGCTTAGCTCTCCCGGGGGGGCCGGCTAGCACAGATACGCAGTATTTT
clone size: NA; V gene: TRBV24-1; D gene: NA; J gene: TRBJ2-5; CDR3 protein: CATSTGETQYF; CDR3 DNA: TGTGCCACCAGCACCGGTGAGACCCAGTACTTC